This is a list of T cell receptor beta chains from one sample in a study of blood T cell repertoires in COVID-19. The method was immunoSEQ multiplex PCR; TCRdb's version includes in-frame clones alone and lacks a portion of them. The sample yields roughly 250,000 clones, approximately 88% seen once. Source material: PBMCs or T cells enriched from blood (not recorded which). The source of these receptors is a young woman with acute COVID-19. Both conserved end residues are part of each CDR3. The D gene is left open where the match is weak. Rows may omit the clone size; those that give it use once, few, many or a size class.

clone_size,d_call,v_call,j_call,cdr3_nt,cdr3_aa
once,TRBD2,TRBV7-2,TRBJ2-3,TGTGCCAGCAGCCTAGCGGGGGGGCGCGCAGATACGCAGTATTTT,CASSLAGGRADTQYF
NA,NA,TRBV5-1,TRBJ1-2,TGCGCCAGCAGCTTGGGACAGAGCTCTGGCTACACCTTC,CASSLGQSSGYTF
few,TRBD1,TRBV5-1,TRBJ2-7,TGCGCCAGCAGCTTGGCTCCCGGGACAGTCTCCTACGAGCAGTACTTC,CASSLAPGTVSYEQYF
NA,NA,TRBV6-5,TRBJ1-4,TGTGCCAGCACCGGGACAACTAATGAAAAACTGTTTTTT,CASTGTTNEKLFF
NA,TRBD1,TRBV5-1,TRBJ1-2,TGCGCCAGCAGCCCAGGGACAGGTGACTATGGCTACACCTTC,CASSPGTGDYGYTF
NA,NA,TRBV29-1,TRBJ1-1,TGCAGCGTAGTAGACATGTTGAACACTGAAGCTTTCTTT,CSVVDMLNTEAFF
NA,TRBD2,TRBV7-2,TRBJ2-3,TGTGCCAGCAGCTTTCTAGCGGGGGGGCCTCTTACAGATACGCAGTATTTT,CASSFLAGGPLTDTQYF
NA,TRBD1,TRBV9,TRBJ1-3,TGTGCCAGCAGCGACCAGGGGGACGGAAACACCATATATTTT,CASSDQGDGNTIYF
NA,NA,TRBV29-1,TRBJ2-6,TGCAGCGCCCAGGGAATTGGTGGGGCCAACGTCCTGACTTTC,CSAQGIGGANVLTF
NA,TRBD1,TRBV15,TRBJ1-3,TGTGCCACCAGCAGCCGACAGGGCGGAACGGGAAACACCATATATTTT,CATSSRQGGTGNTIYF
NA,NA,TRBV7-2,TRBJ2-7,TGTGCCAGCAGCCACGGTCCCGAGGGCTCCTACGAGCAGTACTTC,CASSHGPEGSYEQYF
NA,NA,TRBV7-9,TRBJ1-1,TGTGCCAGCAGCTTAGAGTTGACATTCTCGAACACTGAAGCTTTCTTT,CASSLELTFSNTEAFF
NA,TRBD2,TRBV19,TRBJ2-1,TGTGCCAGTAGCCGGACGGGGGGGAAACACAATGAGCAGTTCTTC,CASSRTGGKHNEQFF
NA,NA,TRBV5-1,TRBJ2-7,TGCGCCAGCAAAACCCGGGATCTGACCTACGAGCAGTACTTC,CASKTRDLTYEQYF
once,NA,TRBV18,TRBJ1-6,TGTGCCAGCTCACCACCGGGGGGGGATAATTCACCCCTCCACTTT,CASSPPGGDNSPLHF
NA,NA,TRBV18,TRBJ2-5,TGTGCCAGCTCACCACAACGGGGGGAGACCCAGTACTTC,CASSPQRGETQYF
NA,NA,TRBV4-1,TRBJ2-1,TGCGCCAGCAGCACGGTGGCAGGCGACGGCTGGCAGTTCTTC,CASSTVAGDGWQFF
once,TRBD2,TRBV12-5,TRBJ2-1,TGTGCTAGTGGTTTGGAGGCTAGCGGGGCGGGTGGTGAGCAGTTCTTC,CASGLEASGAGGEQFF
NA,TRBD1,TRBV4-1,TRBJ1-5,TGCGCCAGCAGCCAAGTTTTAGGACAGGGTCTTAGGCAGCCCCAGCATTTT,CASSQVLGQGLRQPQHF
NA,NA,TRBV2,TRBJ1-1,TGTGCCAGCAGGAGGGAGGGGGACACTGAAGCTTTCTTT,CASRREGDTEAFF
NA,TRBD1,TRBV6-5,TRBJ1-2,TGTGCCAGCACCCTCCCTGGACAGGGAACGGCTCACACCTTC,CASTLPGQGTAHTF
NA,NA,TRBV5-1,TRBJ2-7,TGCGCCAGCAGCGCTCTCTCAGGGGCCCTCATCTACGAGCAGTACTTC,CASSALSGALIYEQYF
NA,NA,TRBV13,TRBJ1-5,TGTGCCAGCAGCGGACAGAATCAGCCCCAGCATTTT,CASSGQNQPQHF
NA,NA,TRBV19,TRBJ2-1,TGTGCCAGTAGTATAAGCCCGACAGGTTTCTCCTACAATGAGCAGTTCTTC,CASSISPTGFSYNEQFF
NA,TRBD1,TRBV4-1,TRBJ1-6,TGCGCCAGCAGCGATGGGGACAGTAATAATTCACCCCTCCACTTT,CASSDGDSNNSPLHF
NA,TRBD1,TRBV25-1,TRBJ1-2,TGTGCCAGCAGTGCCTATAAGACAGGGGATGGCTACACCTTC,CASSAYKTGDGYTF
few,TRBD1,TRBV30,TRBJ1-2,TGTGCCTGGTTCGGGACAGGGCGGCCCTCAGCTGGCTACACCTTC,CAWFGTGRPSAGYTF
few,TRBD1,TRBV29-1,TRBJ1-6,TGCAGCGCAATGGAACAGGGGGGTAGTTCACCCCTCCACTTT,CSAMEQGGSSPLHF
NA,TRBD2,TRBV5-6,TRBJ2-3,TGTGCCAGCAGCTCACCCGGATTAGCGGGGGCAGATACGCAGTATTTT,CASSSPGLAGADTQYF
NA,TRBD2,TRBV5-1,TRBJ2-1,TGCGCCAGCAGCTCGCAGCGGGGGCCCCAGTATGAGCAGTTCTTC,CASSSQRGPQYEQFF
NA,TRBD1,TRBV6-5,TRBJ1-1,TGTGCCAGCAGACTGAGGACAGGCGGTGACACTGAAGCTTTCTTT,CASRLRTGGDTEAFF
NA,TRBD1,TRBV3-1/TRBV3-2,TRBJ2-7,TGTGCCAGCAGCCCCCTCAGGGGGCGCCCCATCGAGCAGTACTTC,CASSPLRGRPIEQYF
NA,TRBD1,TRBV13,TRBJ2-2,TGTGCCAGCACCAACGGAGACAGGGGCCCCGGGGAGCTGTTTTTT,CASTNGDRGPGELFF
NA,NA,TRBV15,TRBJ1-5,TGTGCCACCAGCAGAGATAGCAGGGGAAATCAGCCCCAGCATTTT,CATSRDSRGNQPQHF
few,NA,TRBV9,TRBJ2-1,TGTGCCAGCAGCGACAGCTCAACCCTTTACAATGAGCAGTTCTTC,CASSDSSTLYNEQFF
NA,TRBD1,TRBV6-2/TRBV6-3,TRBJ1-6,TGTGCCAGCAGCCCCTCCGGACAGGGCTTTTCACCCCTCCACTTT,CASSPSGQGFSPLHF
NA,TRBD1,TRBV5-5,TRBJ2-5,TGTGCCAGCAGCTCGGGACAGGGACAAGAGACCCAGTACTTC,CASSSGQGQETQYF
few,NA,TRBV2,TRBJ2-7,TGTGCCAGCAGTGATGGCAGATACGAGCAGTACTTC,CASSDGRYEQYF
NA,NA,TRBV30,TRBJ1-4,TGTGCCTGGGGAGCCAGGGCGAATGAAAAACTGTTTTTT,CAWGARANEKLFF
few,TRBD1,TRBV10-3,TRBJ1-1,TGTGCCATCAGGGGACAGGGTGGGGGGACTGAAGCTTTCTTT,CAIRGQGGGTEAFF
NA,TRBD1,TRBV19,TRBJ1-1,TGTGCCAGTAGCCACCAGGGGGACAGGGAGGCTTTCTTT,CASSHQGDREAFF
NA,NA,TRBV7-8,TRBJ1-6,TGTGCCAGCAGCTTAAGTGGGACACCGAATTCACCCCTCCACTTT,CASSLSGTPNSPLHF
NA,TRBD1,TRBV13,TRBJ1-3,TGTGCCAGCAGCCCATACAGGGGTGGAAACACCATATATTTT,CASSPYRGGNTIYF
few,TRBD1,TRBV6-5,TRBJ2-2,TGTGCCAGCAGCCGGGCCTTACAGGGGGACGGGGAGCTGTTTTTT,CASSRALQGDGELFF
NA,NA,TRBV7-2,TRBJ2-5,TGTGCCAGCAGCTTAGACAGGGAAGAGACCCAGTACTTC,CASSLDREETQYF